These T cell receptor beta chains were read from a single sample in a study of T cells in tumors after PD-1 blockade. The assay was immunoSEQ multiplex PCR, and TCRdb's table has in-frame clones only and misses some. The sample lists about 33,000 clones; more than 70% were seen once. The source material was PBMCs, sampled before anti-PD-1 treatment. These receptors were obtained from a human donor with basal cell carcinoma. Each CDR3 is given with its conserved first and last residue. A D gene is named only where the DNA matches it firmly. The size field is filled for only some rows; it gives once, few, many or a size class.

V,J,D,size,DNA,CDR3
TRBV24-1,TRBJ2-2,TRBD1,-,TGTGCCACCAGTGATCAACAGGGGGCCGGGGAGCTGTTTTTT,CATSDQQGAGELFF
TRBV7-6,TRBJ1-6,TRBD1,few,TGTGCCAGCAGTTCGACAGGGGAGGGTAATTCACCCCTCCACTTT,CASSSTGEGNSPLHF
TRBV7-2,TRBJ1-3,-,-,TGTGCCAGCAGTCACCAGGGGTTTTCCTCTGGAAACACCATATATTTT,CASSHQGFSSGNTIYF
TRBV4-3,TRBJ2-1,TRBD2,-,TGCGCCAGCAGCCAAGATTTTCGAACTAGCGGGGGGCAACGGCAGTTCTTC,CASSQDFRTSGGQRQFF
TRBV7-2,TRBJ2-3,TRBD2,-,TGTGCCAGCAGCCCCTACGGGAGGGGAACAGATACGCAGTATTTT,CASSPYGRGTDTQYF
TRBV6-5,TRBJ2-3,-,-,TGTGCCAGCCGCTCCGGGACAAGTGGCACAGATACGCAGTATTTT,CASRSGTSGTDTQYF
TRBV7-2,TRBJ2-1,TRBD2,-,TGTGCCAGCAGCTTAAGGGCTAGCGGCTCCTACAATGAGCAGTTCTTC,CASSLRASGSYNEQFF
TRBV5-1,TRBJ2-5,TRBD2,-,TGCGCCAGCAGCTTGGAGTCCGGGAGGGAGACCCAGTACTTC,CASSLESGRETQYF
TRBV7-8,TRBJ2-7,TRBD2,-,TGTGCCAGCAGCTTAGTGTTTGGGACTAGCGGGGGGGCTAGATACGAGCAGTACTTC,CASSLVFGTSGGARYEQYF
TRBV7-3,TRBJ2-3,TRBD2,-,TGTGCCAGCAGCCCCTCGGGTAGCGGGAGGTTCGATACGCAGTATTTT,CASSPSGSGRFDTQYF
TRBV18,TRBJ2-7,-,-,TGTGCCAGCTCGCGGGACAGTTCCTACGAGCAGTACTTC,CASSRDSSYEQYF
TRBV18,TRBJ2-5,TRBD2,-,TGTGCCAGCTCACCCCCGGCCGGGGGGGAGACCCAGTACTTC,CASSPPAGGETQYF